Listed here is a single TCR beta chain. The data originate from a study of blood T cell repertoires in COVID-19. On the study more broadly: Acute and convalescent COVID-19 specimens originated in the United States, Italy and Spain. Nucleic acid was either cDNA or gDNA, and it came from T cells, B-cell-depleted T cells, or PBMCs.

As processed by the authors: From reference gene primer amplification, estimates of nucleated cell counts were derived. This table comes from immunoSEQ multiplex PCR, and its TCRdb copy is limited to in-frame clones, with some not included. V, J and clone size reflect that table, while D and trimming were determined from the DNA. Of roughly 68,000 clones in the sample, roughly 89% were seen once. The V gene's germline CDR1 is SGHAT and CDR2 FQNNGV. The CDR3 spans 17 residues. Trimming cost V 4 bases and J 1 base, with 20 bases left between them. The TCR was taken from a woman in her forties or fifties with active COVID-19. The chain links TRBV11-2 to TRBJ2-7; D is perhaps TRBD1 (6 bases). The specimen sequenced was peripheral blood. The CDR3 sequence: CASSYISTQDSSYEQYF. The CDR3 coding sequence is TGTGCCAGCAGCTACATCTCGACCCAGGACAGTTCCTACGAGCAGTACTTC.